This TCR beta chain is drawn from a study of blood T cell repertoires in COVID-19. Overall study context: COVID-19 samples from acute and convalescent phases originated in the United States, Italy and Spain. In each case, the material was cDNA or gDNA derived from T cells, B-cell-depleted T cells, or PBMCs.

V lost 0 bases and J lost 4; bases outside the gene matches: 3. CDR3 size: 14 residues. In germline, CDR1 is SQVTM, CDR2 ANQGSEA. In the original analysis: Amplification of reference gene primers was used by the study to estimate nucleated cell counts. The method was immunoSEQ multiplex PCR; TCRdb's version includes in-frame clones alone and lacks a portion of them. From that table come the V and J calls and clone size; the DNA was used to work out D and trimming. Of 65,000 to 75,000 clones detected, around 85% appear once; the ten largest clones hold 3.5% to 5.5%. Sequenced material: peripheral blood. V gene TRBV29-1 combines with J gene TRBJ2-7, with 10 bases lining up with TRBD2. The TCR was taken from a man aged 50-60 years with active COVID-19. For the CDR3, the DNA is TGCAGCGTTGAAGAAGCGGGAGGGCCTTACGAGCAGTACTTC. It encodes CSVEEAGGPYEQYF.